These T cell receptor beta chains were read from a single sample in a study of vaccination effects on CD4 cells after COVID-19. Only in-frame clones appear in the TCRdb table, and some are missing; sequencing was by immunoSEQ multiplex PCR. The sample carries tens of thousands of clones, 65% to 85% recorded once. Their antigens are not known. Sequencing used CD4+ T cells from PBMCs cultured with HCoV-OC43 spike peptides, obtained before COVID-19 vaccination. The receptor set was obtained from a human donor who received a COVID-19 vaccine. The CDR3 runs from the conserved cysteine through the conserved F or W. Each record gives: V gene, clone size, D gene, J gene, CDR3 protein, CDR3 DNA. D genes are given only for firm matches. The listing skips clone size in some rows; elsewhere it reads once, few, many or a size class.

>TRBV5-4|.|.|TRBJ2-5
CASSLDLGQETQYF
TGTGCCAGCAGCTTGGACCTGGGGCAAGAGACCCAGTACTTC
>TRBV5-1|.|.|TRBJ2-5
CASSFPGETQYF
TGCGCCAGCAGCTTTCCCGGAGAGACCCAGTACTTC
>TRBV14|.|.|TRBJ2-5
CASSHGFSGTAYQETQYF
TGTGCCAGCAGCCACGGTTTCTCCGGGACGGCGTACCAAGAGACCCAGTACTTC
>TRBV20-1|.|.|TRBJ1-2
CSARTGYGYTF
TGCAGTGCTAGGACTGGCTATGGCTACACCTTC
>TRBV7-2|.|.|TRBJ2-2
CASGTPWGGELFF
TGTGCCAGCGGAACCCCATGGGGCGGGGAGCTGTTTTTT
>TRBV4-3|.|.|TRBJ2-5
CASSPGTYPIQETQYF
TGCGCCAGCAGCCCCGGGACATATCCAATCCAAGAGACCCAGTACTTC
>TRBV29-1|.|.|TRBJ1-1
CSVDPINTEAFF
TGCAGCGTTGACCCCATTAACACTGAAGCTTTCTTT
>TRBV6-2/TRBV6-3|.|.|TRBJ2-1
CASSRRGENEQFF
TGTGCCAGCAGCCGCCGCGGGGAGAATGAGCAGTTCTTC
>TRBV15|once|.|TRBJ1-3
CATSLSSGNTIYF
TGTGCCACCAGCTTGAGCTCTGGAAACACCATATATTTT
>TRBV9|.|TRBD1|TRBJ1-2
CASSVGGTGGAFYGYTF
TGTGCCAGCAGCGTAGGAGGGACAGGGGGCGCTTTCTATGGCTACACCTTC
>TRBV5-6|.|.|TRBJ1-1
CASSSPGRGNTEAFF
TGTGCCAGCAGCTCCCCGGGGAGGGGGAACACTGAAGCTTTCTTT
>TRBV9|.|.|TRBJ2-1
CASSAWTHNEQFF
TGTGCCAGCAGCGCCTGGACCCACAATGAGCAGTTCTTC
>TRBV29-1|.|TRBD1|TRBJ2-3
CSVRQGWIDTQYF
TGCAGCGTTCGACAGGGGTGGATAGATACGCAGTATTTT
>TRBV6-2/TRBV6-3|few|TRBD1|TRBJ2-2
CASSFPGQGLKAGELFF
TGTGCCAGCAGTTTCCCGGGACAGGGTTTGAAGGCCGGGGAGCTGTTTTTT
>TRBV12-5|.|TRBD2|TRBJ2-1
CASGLEIAGGLLNEQFF
TGTGCTAGTGGTTTGGAGATAGCGGGGGGGCTACTCAATGAGCAGTTCTTC
>TRBV6-5|.|TRBD2|TRBJ2-3
CASNPSGGATDTQYF
TGTGCCAGCAACCCTAGCGGGGGAGCCACAGATACGCAGTATTTT
>TRBV2|.|TRBD1|TRBJ1-1
CASSEIGTATEAFF
TGTGCCAGCAGTGAGATAGGGACAGCGACTGAAGCTTTCTTT
>TRBV15|few|TRBD2|TRBJ2-1
CATSSPGTSSYNEQFF
TGTGCCACCAGCAGCCCGGGGACTAGCTCTTATAATGAGCAGTTCTTC
>TRBV7-8|.|.|TRBJ2-1
CASSLALNNEQFF
TGTGCCAGCAGCTTAGCGTTGAACAATGAGCAGTTCTTC
>TRBV28|.|.|TRBJ1-3
CASRAHRKSGNTIYF
TGTGCCAGCCGGGCGCACCGGAAATCTGGAAACACCATATATTTT
>TRBV24-1|.|.|TRBJ2-3
CATSRQTDTQYF
TGTGCCACCAGTCGCCAGACAGATACGCAGTATTTT
>TRBV30|.|TRBD2|TRBJ2-3
CAWMFAGGRTDTQYF
TGTGCCTGGATGTTCGCGGGGGGGCGCACAGATACGCAGTATTTT
>TRBV30|.|.|TRBJ1-2
CAWRRTGNYGYTF
TGTGCCTGGAGGAGAACAGGGAACTATGGCTACACCTTC
>TRBV11-2|.|TRBD1|TRBJ1-4
CASSLQGQGGEKLFF
TGTGCCAGCAGCTTACAGGGACAGGGGGGTGAAAAACTGTTTTTT
>TRBV29-1|.|.|TRBJ1-2
CSVPKGGSNYGYTF
TGCAGCGTCCCCAAGGGGGGATCTAACTATGGCTACACCTTC
>TRBV7-2|.|TRBD2|TRBJ2-5
CASSLAAGGYGAQYF
TGTGCCAGCAGCTTAGCGGCGGGGGGGTACGGGGCCCAGTACTTC
>TRBV3-1/TRBV3-2|.|.|TRBJ2-5
CASSQDQVPKRAQETQYF
TGTGCCAGCAGCCAAGATCAGGTCCCCAAGAGGGCCCAAGAGACCCAGTACTTC
>TRBV15|.|TRBD2|TRBJ2-1
CATSISGGNEQFF
TGTGCCACCAGCATCAGCGGGGGCAATGAGCAGTTCTTC
>TRBV27|.|.|TRBJ2-3
CASSFLGGHRKGSTDTQYF
TGTGCCAGCAGTTTCCTTGGGGGACACCGGAAAGGGAGCACAGATACGCAGTATTTT
>TRBV4-3|.|.|TRBJ2-6
CASSQVWGAARSGANVLTF
TGCGCCAGCAGCCAAGTCTGGGGGGCGGCCCGCTCTGGGGCCAACGTCCTGACTTTC
>TRBV6-2/TRBV6-3|.|.|TRBJ2-1
CASSSKGLNFPSSYNEQFF
TGTGCCAGCAGTTCGAAGGGACTGAATTTCCCGAGCTCCTACAATGAGCAGTTCTTC
>TRBV19|.|TRBD1|TRBJ2-1
CASSPLPGQVDNEQFF
TGTGCCAGTAGCCCCCTCCCGGGACAGGTAGACAATGAGCAGTTCTTC
>TRBV7-9|few|TRBD1|TRBJ2-2
CASSSIGTGSKRTGELFF
TGTGCCAGCAGCTCCATCGGGACAGGGTCTAAAAGGACCGGGGAGCTGTTTTTT
>TRBV7-2|.|.|TRBJ1-5
CASSLVGLGASNQPQHF
TGTGCCAGCAGCTTAGTGGGCTTAGGGGCCAGCAATCAGCCCCAGCATTTT
>TRBV5-1|.|.|TRBJ2-3
CASSFQGRGGADTQYF
TGCGCCAGCAGCTTCCAAGGTAGGGGCGGGGCAGATACGCAGTATTTT
>TRBV5-6|.|TRBD1|TRBJ1-1
CASSLAGTGNTEAFF
TGTGCCAGCAGCTTGGCCGGGACAGGGAACACTGAAGCTTTCTTT
>TRBV19|few|.|TRBJ2-1
CASRSRGTVSSYNEQFF
TGTGCCAGTAGATCTCGGGGGACAGTTAGCTCCTACAATGAGCAGTTCTTC
>TRBV27|.|TRBD2|TRBJ2-5
CASSRSRGGGAETQYF
TGTGCCAGCAGCAGGAGTAGAGGCGGGGGGGCAGAGACCCAGTACTTC
>TRBV5-1|.|.|TRBJ2-5
CASSLALSLQETQYF
TGCGCCAGCAGCTTGGCCCTGAGTCTCCAAGAGACCCAGTACTTC
>TRBV7-8|.|TRBD1|TRBJ1-1
CASSQKTGVVNTEAFF
TGTGCCAGCAGCCAAAAGACAGGGGTCGTGAACACTGAAGCTTTCTTT
>TRBV14|.|.|TRBJ1-2
CASSPSGNYGYTF
TGTGCCAGCAGTCCCTCCGGAAACTATGGCTACACCTTC
>TRBV4-1|.|.|TRBJ1-4
CASSQAIGDGWGEKLFF
TGCGCCAGCAGCCAAGCAATTGGCGACGGATGGGGTGAAAAACTGTTTTTT
>TRBV19|few|.|TRBJ1-6
CASSVTENYNSPLHF
TGTGCCAGTAGTGTGACCGAGAACTATAATTCACCCCTCCACTTT